These 9 T cell receptor beta chains share one sample of origin, sequenced in a study of vaccination and CD4 T cells after COVID-19. No antigen is known for these receptors. The Oncomine TCR Beta short-read assay was applied to DNA of cultured CD4+ T cells. One entry per CDR3 protein results from TCRdb running MiXCR on the PCR reads. The sample holds 2,500 to 3,500 distinct CDR3 sequences; approximately 81% are singletons and the top ten take 28%. As to treatment: roughly 10-day PBMC culture with coronavirus spike peptide pools or control peptides (ViraFEST assay). The sample consisted of CD4+ T cells from blood, cultured in vitro. The receptors here all came from a human donor who had recovered from COVID-19.

This rearrangement joins TRBV20-1 to TRBJ2-7; 9 nucleotides align to TRBD1. V dropped 3 bases and J dropped 3; count of bases not matched to a gene: 6. CDR1 and CDR2 (germline): DFQATT, SNEGSKA (reference sequence). The CDR3 sequence is 14 residues long. For the CDR3, the DNA is TGCAGTGCTAGTGGGGGGGGACAGGGCTACGAGCAGTACTTC. It codes for CSASGGGQGYEQYF.

The chain has TRBV7-2 and TRBJ2-7; 8 bases fit TRBD1. Germline loops: CDR1 SGHTA, CDR2 FQGNSA. V was clipped by 7 bases and J by 5 bases; unmatched bases: 10. The CDR3 contains 14 residues. CDR3 loop: CASTADRVQNEQYF. The CDR3 nucleotides are TGTGCCAGCACCGCGGACAGGGTCCAAAACGAGCAGTACTTC. The full variable domain, its missing parts supplied by reference TRBV7-2 and TRBJ2-7, is GAGVSQSPSNKVTEKGKDVELRCDPISGHTALYWYRQSLGQGLEFLIYFQGNSAPDKSGLPSDRFSAERTGGSVSTLTIQRTQQEDSAVYLCASTADRVQNEQYFGPGTRLTVT.

The V call is TRBV7-2, the J call TRBJ1-5; TRBD1 matches 10 bases. There are 17 residues in the CDR3. The J segment lost 8 bases and the V segment lost 5 bases, leaving 15 bases of the junction unmatched. Per germline, CDR1 SGHTA and CDR2 FQGNSA. CDR3 bases: TGTGCCAGCAGCCCAGCCAATTTTCCGGGACAGGGGAAGCCCCAGCATTTT. This encodes CASSPANFPGQGKPQHF.

The chain is built from TRBV7-9 and TRBJ2-5; 11 nucleotides line up with TRBD1. Losses at the gene ends were 5 bases for V and 4 bases for J; bases not matched to a gene: 6. The CDR3 has 15 amino acids. CDR1 and CDR2 from the germline V gene are SEHNR and FQNEAQ (reference sequence). The CDR3 loop is CASSRDRGSGETQYF. The CDR3 coding sequence is TGTGCCAGCAGCCGGGACAGGGGGAGCGGAGAGACCCAGTACTTC. The full variable domain, its missing parts supplied by reference TRBV7-9 and TRBJ2-5, is DTGVSQNPRHKITKRGQNVTFRCDPISEHNRLYWYRQTLGQGPEFLTYFQNEAQLEKSRLLSDRFSAERPKGSFSTLEIQRTEQGDSAMYLCASSRDRGSGETQYFGPGTRLLVL.

In this sample, this clonotype turned up a few times. The rearrangement joins TRBV7-9 to TRBJ1-4; D remains ambiguous. V lost 3 bases and J 3 bases, leaving 8 bases between the germline ends. The CDR3 runs to 14 residues. CDR1 and CDR2 from the germline V gene are SEHNR and FQNEAQ (reference sequence). CDR3 nucleotide sequence: TGTGCCAGCAGCTTCACGCAGTCTAATGAAAAACTGTTTTTT. It yields the protein CASSFTQSNEKLFF.

This clonotype showed up just once. The rearrangement joins TRBV7-9 to TRBJ1-6, with 9 bases aligning to TRBD1. This CDR3 is 15 amino acids long. The V and J ends lost 5 bases and 4 bases, in that order; junction bases with no gene match: 3. The V gene's germline CDR1 is SEHNR and CDR2 FQNEAQ (reference sequence). The CDR3 DNA sequence: TGTGCCAGCAGCGCCGGGACAGGGTATAATTCACCCCTCCACTTT. Amino acids: CASSAGTGYNSPLHF.

V and J are TRBV20-1 and TRBJ1-1, with TRBD1 as a possible D gene (6 bases). V lost 3 bases, J lost 8 bases, and 16 bases lay in between. Per germline, CDR1 DFQATT and CDR2 SNEGSKA (reference sequence). The CDR3 is 13 amino acids. CDR3 sequence reads: CSARDVGQGEAFF. The CDR3 DNA sequence: TGCAGTGCTAGGGACGTCGGCCAGGGGGAAGCTTTCTTT.

The CDR3: CASSYSRSGQGQPQHF. In DNA form, the CDR3 reads TGTGCCAGCAGTTACTCTCGATCGGGGCAGGGTCAGCCCCAGCATTTT. The chain couples TRBV6-5 to TRBJ1-5; TRBD1 might be the D (5 bases). CDR1 is MNHEY, CDR2 SVGAGI, per germline. Trimming shortened V by 0 bases and J by 6 bases, and 15 bases separated the two germline ends. The CDR3 has 16 amino acids.

The chain links TRBV12-3 or TRBV12-4 to TRBJ1-2, with D uncertain. This CDR3 is built from 17 residues. Between the trimmed V and J ends, which lost 6 bases and 8 bases, there was a span of 28 bases. CDR3 DNA sequence: TGTGCCAGCAGCAAAAGAACTTACGGGCATGGCCCAGAGGGCTACACCTTC. Translating it yields CASSKRTYGHGPEGYTF.